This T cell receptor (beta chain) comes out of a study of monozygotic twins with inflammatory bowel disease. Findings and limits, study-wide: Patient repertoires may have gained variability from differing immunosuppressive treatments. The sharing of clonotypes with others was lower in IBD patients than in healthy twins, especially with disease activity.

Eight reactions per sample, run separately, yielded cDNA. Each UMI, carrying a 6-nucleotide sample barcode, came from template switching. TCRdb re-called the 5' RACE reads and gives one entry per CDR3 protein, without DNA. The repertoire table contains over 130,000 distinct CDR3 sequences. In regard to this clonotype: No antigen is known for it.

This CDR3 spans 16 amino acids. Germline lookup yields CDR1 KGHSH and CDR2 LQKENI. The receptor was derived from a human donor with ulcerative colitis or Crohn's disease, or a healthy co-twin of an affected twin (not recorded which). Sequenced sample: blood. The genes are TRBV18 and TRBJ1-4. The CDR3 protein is CASSPIYGEVDEKLFF.